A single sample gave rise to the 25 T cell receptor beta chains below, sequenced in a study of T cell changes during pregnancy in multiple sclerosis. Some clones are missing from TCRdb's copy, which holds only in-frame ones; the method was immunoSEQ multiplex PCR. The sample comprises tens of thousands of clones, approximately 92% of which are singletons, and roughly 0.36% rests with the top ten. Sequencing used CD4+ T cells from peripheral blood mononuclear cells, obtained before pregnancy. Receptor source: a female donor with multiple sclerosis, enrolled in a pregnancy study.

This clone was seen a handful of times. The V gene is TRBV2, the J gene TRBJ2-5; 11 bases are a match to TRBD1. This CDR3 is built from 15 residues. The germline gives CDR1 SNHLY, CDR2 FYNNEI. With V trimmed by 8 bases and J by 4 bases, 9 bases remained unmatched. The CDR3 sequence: CASPRDRGGRETQYF. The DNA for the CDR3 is TGTGCCAGCCCCCGGGACAGGGGGGGTAGAGAGACCCAGTACTTC.

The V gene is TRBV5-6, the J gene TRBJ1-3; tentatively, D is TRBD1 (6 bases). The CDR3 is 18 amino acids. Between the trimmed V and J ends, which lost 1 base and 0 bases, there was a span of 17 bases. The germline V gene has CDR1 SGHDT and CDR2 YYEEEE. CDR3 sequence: CASSLLWDITSSGNTIYF. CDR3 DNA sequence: TGTGCCAGCAGCTTGTTATGGGACATCACGAGCTCTGGAAACACCATATATTTT.

The CDR3 nucleotides are TGTGCCAGCAGCTCCCCAACTAGGGACAATGAGCAGTTCTTC. Its protein product is CASSSPTRDNEQFF. The V gene is TRBV5-4, the J gene TRBJ2-1; maybe TRBD2 (5 bases). Trimming stripped 3 bases from V and 5 bases from J, with 12 bases between. The CDR3 has 14 amino acids. The germline V gene has CDR1 SGHNT and CDR2 YYREEE (reference sequence).

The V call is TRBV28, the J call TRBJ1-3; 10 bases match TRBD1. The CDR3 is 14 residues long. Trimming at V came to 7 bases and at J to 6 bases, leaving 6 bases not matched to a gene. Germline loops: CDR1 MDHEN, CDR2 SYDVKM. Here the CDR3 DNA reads TGTGCCAGCACCAGGACAGGGGGTACAAACACCATATATTTT. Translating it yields CASTRTGGTNTIYF.

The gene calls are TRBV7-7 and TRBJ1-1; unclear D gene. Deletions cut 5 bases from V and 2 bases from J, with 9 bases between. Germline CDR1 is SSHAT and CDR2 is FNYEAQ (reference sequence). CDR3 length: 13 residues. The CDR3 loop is CASSRARNTEAFF. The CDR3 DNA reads TGTGCCAGCAGCCGAGCGAGAAACACTGAAGCTTTCTTT.

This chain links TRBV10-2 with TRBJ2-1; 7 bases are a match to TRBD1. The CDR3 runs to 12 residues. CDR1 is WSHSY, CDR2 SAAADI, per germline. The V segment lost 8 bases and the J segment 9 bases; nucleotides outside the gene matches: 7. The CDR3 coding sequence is TGCGCCAGCGGGGACAGTTCTATTGAGCAGTTCTTC. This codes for CASGDSSIEQFF.

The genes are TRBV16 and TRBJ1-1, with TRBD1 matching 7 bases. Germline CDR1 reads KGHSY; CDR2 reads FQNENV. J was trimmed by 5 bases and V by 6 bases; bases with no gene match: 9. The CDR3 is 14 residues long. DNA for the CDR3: TGTGCCAGCAGTCAACAGGGGAAGGGGACTGAAGCTTTCTTT. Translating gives CASSQQGKGTEAFF.

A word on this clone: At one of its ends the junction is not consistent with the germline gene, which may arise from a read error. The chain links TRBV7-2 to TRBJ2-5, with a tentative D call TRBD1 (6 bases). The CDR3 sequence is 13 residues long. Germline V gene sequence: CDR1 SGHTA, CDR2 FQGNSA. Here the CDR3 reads CAISAFRGETQYF. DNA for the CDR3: TGTGCCATCAGCGCTTTCAGGGGAGAGACCCAGTACTTC. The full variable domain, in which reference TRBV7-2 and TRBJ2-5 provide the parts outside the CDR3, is GAGVSQSPSNKVTEKGKDVELRCDPISGHTALYWYRQSLGQGLEFLIYFQGNSAPDKSGLPSDRFSAERTGGSVSTLTIQRTQQEDSAVYLCAISAFRGETQYFGPGTRLLVL.

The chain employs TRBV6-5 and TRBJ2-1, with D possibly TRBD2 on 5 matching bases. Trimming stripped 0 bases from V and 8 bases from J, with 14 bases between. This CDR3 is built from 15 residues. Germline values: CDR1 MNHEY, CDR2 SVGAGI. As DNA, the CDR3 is TGTGCCAGCAGTTACTCGAGAGGGAGTGCGGATGAGCAGTTCTTC. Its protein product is CASSYSRGSADEQFF.

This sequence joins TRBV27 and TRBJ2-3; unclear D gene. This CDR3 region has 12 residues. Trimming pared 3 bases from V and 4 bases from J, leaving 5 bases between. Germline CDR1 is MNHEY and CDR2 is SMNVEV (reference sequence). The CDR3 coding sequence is TGTGCCAGCAGTTTTCCCTCAGATACGCAGTATTTT. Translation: CASSFPSDTQYF.

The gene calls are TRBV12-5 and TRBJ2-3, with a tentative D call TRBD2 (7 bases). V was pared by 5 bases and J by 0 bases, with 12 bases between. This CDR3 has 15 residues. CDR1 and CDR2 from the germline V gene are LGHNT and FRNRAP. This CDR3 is CASGRGDTSTDTQYF. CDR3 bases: TGTGCTAGTGGTCGGGGGGACACGAGCACAGATACGCAGTATTTT.

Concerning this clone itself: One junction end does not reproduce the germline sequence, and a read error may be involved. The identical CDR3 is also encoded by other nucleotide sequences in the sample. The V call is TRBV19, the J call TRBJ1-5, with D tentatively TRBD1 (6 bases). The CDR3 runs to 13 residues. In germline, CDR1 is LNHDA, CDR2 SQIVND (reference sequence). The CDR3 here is CASSPRGNQPQHF. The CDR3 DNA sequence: TGCGCCAGTAGTCCGAGGGGGAATCAGCCCCAGCATTTT. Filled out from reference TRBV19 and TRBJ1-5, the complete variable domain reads DGGITQSPKYLFRKEGQNVTLSCEQNLNHDAMYWYRQDPGQGLRLIYYSQIVNDFQKGDIAEGYSVSREKKESFPLTVTSAQKNPTAFYLCASSPRGNQPQHFGDGTRLSIL.

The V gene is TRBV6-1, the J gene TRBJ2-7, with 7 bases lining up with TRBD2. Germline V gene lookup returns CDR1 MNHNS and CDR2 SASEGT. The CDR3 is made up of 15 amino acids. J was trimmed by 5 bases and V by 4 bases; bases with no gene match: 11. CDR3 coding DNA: TGTGCCAGCAGTGCCAGGAGACCAGGGACTAACGAGCAGTACTTC. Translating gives CASSARRPGTNEQYF.

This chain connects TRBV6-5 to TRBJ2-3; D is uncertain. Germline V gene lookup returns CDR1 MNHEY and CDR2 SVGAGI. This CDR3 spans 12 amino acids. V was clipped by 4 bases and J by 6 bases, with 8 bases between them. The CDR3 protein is CASSFSPDTQYF. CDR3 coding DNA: TGTGCCAGCAGTTTTAGCCCCGATACGCAGTATTTT.

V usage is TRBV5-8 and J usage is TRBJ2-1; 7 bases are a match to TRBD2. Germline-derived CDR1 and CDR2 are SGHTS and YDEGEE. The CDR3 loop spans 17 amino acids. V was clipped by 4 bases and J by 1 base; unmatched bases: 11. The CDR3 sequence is CASSPGRWEGSYNEQFF. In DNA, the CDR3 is TGTGCCAGCAGCCCGGGACGGTGGGAGGGATCCTACAATGAGCAGTTCTTC. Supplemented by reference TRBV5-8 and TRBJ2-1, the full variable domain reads EAGVTQSPTHLIKTRGQQATLRCSPISGHTSVYWYQQALGLGLQFLLWYDEGEERNRGNFPPRFSGRQFPNYSSELNVNALELEDSALYLCASSPGRWEGSYNEQFFGPGTRLTVL.

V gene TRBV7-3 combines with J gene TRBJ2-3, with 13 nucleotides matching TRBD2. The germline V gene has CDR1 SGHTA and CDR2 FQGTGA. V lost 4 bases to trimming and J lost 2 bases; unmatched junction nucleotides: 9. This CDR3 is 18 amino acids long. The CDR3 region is CASSSLTGTSGVTDTQYF. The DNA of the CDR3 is TGTGCCAGCAGCTCTTTAACCGGGACTAGCGGGGTCACAGATACGCAGTATTTT.

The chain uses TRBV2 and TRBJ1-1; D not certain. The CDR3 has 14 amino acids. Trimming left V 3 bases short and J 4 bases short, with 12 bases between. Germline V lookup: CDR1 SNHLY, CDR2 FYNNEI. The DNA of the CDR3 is TGTGCCAGCAGTGAGTTGCGATATGTCACTGAAGCTTTCTTT. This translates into CASSELRYVTEAFF.

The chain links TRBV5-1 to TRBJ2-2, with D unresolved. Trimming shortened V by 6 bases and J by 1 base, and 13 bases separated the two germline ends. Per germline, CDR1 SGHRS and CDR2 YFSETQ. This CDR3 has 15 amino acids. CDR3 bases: TGCGCCAGCACTGACCCAGCGCAGAACACCGGGGAGCTGTTTTTT. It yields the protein CASTDPAQNTGELFF.

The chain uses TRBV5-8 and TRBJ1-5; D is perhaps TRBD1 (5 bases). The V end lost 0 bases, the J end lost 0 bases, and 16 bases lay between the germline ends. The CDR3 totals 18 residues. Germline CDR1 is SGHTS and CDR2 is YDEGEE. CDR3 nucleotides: TGTGCCAGCAGCTTGGCCCTACAGGCGATTTATAGCAATCAGCCCCAGCATTTT. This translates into CASSLALQAIYSNQPQHF.

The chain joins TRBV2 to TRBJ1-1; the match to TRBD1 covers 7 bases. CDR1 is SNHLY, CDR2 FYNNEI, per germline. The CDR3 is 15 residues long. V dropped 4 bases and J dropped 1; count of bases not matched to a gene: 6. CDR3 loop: CASSGEGQKNTEAFF. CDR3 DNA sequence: TGTGCCAGCAGTGGAGAGGGACAGAAGAACACTGAAGCTTTCTTT.

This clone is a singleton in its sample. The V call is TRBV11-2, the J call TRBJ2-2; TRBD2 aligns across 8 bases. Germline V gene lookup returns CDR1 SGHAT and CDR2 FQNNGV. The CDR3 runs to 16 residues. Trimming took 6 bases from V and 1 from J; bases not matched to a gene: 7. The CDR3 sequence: CASRSVAGKNTGELFF. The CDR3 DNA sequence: TGTGCCAGCAGATCAGTAGCGGGGAAGAACACCGGGGAGCTGTTTTTT. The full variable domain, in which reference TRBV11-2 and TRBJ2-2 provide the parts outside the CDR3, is EAGVAQSPRYKIIEKRQSVAFWCNPISGHATLYWYQQILGQGPKLLIQFQNNGVVDDSQLPKDRFSAERLKGVDSTLKIQPAKLEDSAVYLCASRSVAGKNTGELFFGEGSRLTVL.

The CDR3 protein is CASSPRQGANEQYF. The CDR3 coding sequence is TGTGCCAGCAGCCCCCGCCAGGGTGCGAACGAGCAGTACTTC. The genes are TRBV7-3 and TRBJ2-7; the D gene is possibly TRBD1 (5 bases). Per the germline V gene, CDR1 is SGHTA and CDR2 is FQGTGA. Trimming left V 5 bases short and J 5 bases short, with 16 bases between. CDR3 size: 14 residues.

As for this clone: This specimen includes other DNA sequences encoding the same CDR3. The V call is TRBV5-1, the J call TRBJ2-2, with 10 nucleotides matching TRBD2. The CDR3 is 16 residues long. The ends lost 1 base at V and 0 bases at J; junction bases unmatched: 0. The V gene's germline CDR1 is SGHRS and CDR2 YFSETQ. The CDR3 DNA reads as TGCGCCAGCAGCTTGACTAGCGGGGCGAACACCGGGGAGCTGTTTTTT. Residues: CASSLTSGANTGELFF.

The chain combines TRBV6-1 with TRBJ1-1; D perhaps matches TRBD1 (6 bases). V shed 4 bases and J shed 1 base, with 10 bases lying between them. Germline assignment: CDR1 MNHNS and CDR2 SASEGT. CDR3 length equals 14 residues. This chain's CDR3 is CASSGQGRNTEAFF. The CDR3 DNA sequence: TGTGCCAGCAGTGGGCAGGGGCGGAACACTGAAGCTTTCTTT.

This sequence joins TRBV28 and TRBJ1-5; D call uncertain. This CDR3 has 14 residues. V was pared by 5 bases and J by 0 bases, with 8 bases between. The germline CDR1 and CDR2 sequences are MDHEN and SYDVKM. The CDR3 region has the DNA TGTGCCAGCAGTGAGGGCGGTAGCAATCAGCCCCAGCATTTT. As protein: CASSEGGSNQPQHF.